This entry describes one T cell receptor (beta chain). What it recognizes is unknown. The CDR3 length is 13 residues. Looked up from germline, CDR1 is KGHSH and CDR2 is LQKENI. V was trimmed by 5 bases and J by 1 base, leaving 9 bases between them. This specimen belongs to a study of T cell responses to AZD1222 COVID-19 vaccine. Background on the study: Investigators merged groups given second doses at roughly 4 or roughly 12 weeks. Study-wide results and limits: Vaccine-related CD4 TCRs covered spike, predominating at 160-218 and 743-854.

This table comes from immunoSEQ multiplex PCR, and its TCRdb copy is limited to in-frame clones, with some not included. The sample consists of approximately 160,000 clones, around 90% of them appearing once. The source of this sequence is an adult in good health. Specimen: peripheral blood, collected on day 0 of AZD1222 vaccination. The V and J genes are TRBV18 and TRBJ2-7; D not resolved. CDR3 in DNA: TGTGCCAGCTCAATATCAGAATCCTACGAGCAGTACTTC. Amino acid sequence: CASSISESYEQYF.